Listed below are T cell receptor beta chains from one sample, sequenced in a study of T-cell memory formation after mild COVID-19. One entry per CDR3 protein results from TCRdb running MiXCR on the 5' RACE reads. The sample contains 400,000 to 450,000 distinct CDR3 sequences, roughly 18% of which appear only once. Sequencing was done on a sample of PBMCs or a T cell subset sorted from them (not recorded which). These receptors were collected from a man aged 18 to 29 who had mild COVID-19 (a few samples of this study predate the infection). Cell type and time point are not known. CDR3s include the opening cysteine and the closing phenylalanine or tryptophan. A D gene is named only where the DNA matches it firmly. Size tells how often a clone was seen (once, few, many) or the class of an expanded clone, and some rows leave it out.

DNA: TGTGCCAGCAGCTTGGTTGGGACTAACAATCAGCCCCAGCATTTT
CDR3: CASSLVGTNNQPQHF
size: -
V: TRBV5-5
J: TRBJ1-5
D: -

DNA: TGTGCCAGCAGCCAAGATCCCGGACTGCTATCAGGTGGCTACACCTTC
CDR3: CASSQDPGLLSGGYTF
size: few
V: TRBV4-2
J: TRBJ1-2
D: -

DNA: TGTGCCAGCAGCTCAACAGGGGGCACAGATACGCAGTATTTT
CDR3: CASSSTGGTDTQYF
size: -
V: TRBV5-6
J: TRBJ2-3
D: TRBD1

DNA: TGTGCCAGCAGCCGGGACAGGGTGGCCACTGAAGCTTTCTTT
CDR3: CASSRDRVATEAFF
size: -
V: TRBV7-2
J: TRBJ1-1
D: TRBD1

DNA: TGTGCCAGCAGCCGGGCGTCGACGACCCAAGAGACCCAGTACTTC
CDR3: CASSRASTTQETQYF
size: -
V: TRBV7-2
J: TRBJ2-5
D: -

DNA: TGTGCCAGCAGCCAAGGGTCCGGTGCTCGCGGGGGTAACTATGGCTACACCTTC
CDR3: CASSQGSGARGGNYGYTF
size: -
V: TRBV4-2
J: TRBJ1-2
D: -

DNA: TGCGCCAGCAGCAGAGGGGCCATCGGGGACTATGGCTACACCTTC
CDR3: CASSRGAIGDYGYTF
size: -
V: TRBV4-3
J: TRBJ1-2
D: -

DNA: TGTGCCAGCAGACCCACGGGGCAGGCGAACACTGAAGCTTTCTTT
CDR3: CASRPTGQANTEAFF
size: -
V: TRBV11-2
J: TRBJ1-1
D: -

DNA: TGTGCCAGCAGTGACAGGGGGACCTACGAGCAGTACTTC
CDR3: CASSDRGTYEQYF
size: many
V: TRBV25-1
J: TRBJ2-7
D: TRBD1

DNA: TGCGCCAGCAGCTCGGGGGACAGGGGGCGTGGGGAGACCCAGTACTTC
CDR3: CASSSGDRGRGETQYF
size: few
V: TRBV5-1
J: TRBJ2-5
D: TRBD1

DNA: TGTGCCAGCAGCATACAGGGGATAGAGACTGAAGCTTTCTTT
CDR3: CASSIQGIETEAFF
size: few
V: TRBV7-9
J: TRBJ1-1
D: TRBD1

DNA: TGTGCCAGCAGCCAAGATTTCGGTGATGGCTACACCTTC
CDR3: CASSQDFGDGYTF
size: -
V: TRBV4-2
J: TRBJ1-2
D: -

DNA: TGCAGTCCTCAGGGAGCGGGCTATGGCTACACCTTC
CDR3: CSPQGAGYGYTF
size: few
V: TRBV20-1
J: TRBJ1-2
D: -

DNA: TGTGCCAGCAGTGCCGGGGGTAATGAGCAGTTCTTC
CDR3: CASSAGGNEQFF
size: few
V: TRBV2
J: TRBJ2-1
D: -

DNA: TGTGCCAGCAGTCCGGGACTAGCTCTCACAGATACGCAGTATTTT
CDR3: CASSPGLALTDTQYF
size: -
V: TRBV12-3/TRBV12-4
J: TRBJ2-3
D: TRBD2

DNA: TGTGCCAGCAGCCAAGTCCGGCTCGCGAACACCGGGGAGCTGTTTTTT
CDR3: CASSQVRLANTGELFF
size: -
V: TRBV7-9
J: TRBJ2-2
D: -

DNA: TGTGCCAGCTCAAGTTGGATAAGCTCCAGTGAGCAGTTCTTC
CDR3: CASSSWISSSEQFF
size: few
V: TRBV6-5
J: TRBJ2-1
D: -

DNA: TGTGCCTGGAGATCCCGTGGCGTATACAATGAGCAGTTCTTC
CDR3: CAWRSRGVYNEQFF
size: -
V: TRBV30
J: TRBJ2-1
D: -